Reported below is one TCR beta chain. Its antigen is unknown. This sample is drawn from a study of T cell responses to AZD1222 COVID-19 vaccine. Study-wide findings and caveats: Recipients of two AZD1222 doses showed rising Spike-specific TCR breadth and depth. Clonal diversity was possibly underestimated; the donors were predominantly white British and more often female. Vaccine-associated CD4 TCRs spanned spike, dominant at 160-218 and 743-854. The study reported that nearly half of spike-specific TCRs target unmutated variant regions.

CDR1 is SGHNT and CDR2 is YENEEA in the germline V gene. This CDR3 has 14 amino acids. V lost 5 bases to trimming and J lost 1 base, with 11 bases between them. Produced via immunoSEQ multiplex PCR; TCRdb's table is partial and in-frame only. The sample records approximately 110,000 clones, 92% being singletons. The chain joins TRBV11-3 to TRBJ1-2; D gene uncertain. The sample consisted of peripheral blood, taken on day 0 of AZD1222 vaccination. This TCR was recovered from an adult in good health. The CDR3 nucleotides read TGTGCCAGCAGCCGGACCGGGAATAACTATGGCTACACCTTC. Translated: CASSRTGNNYGYTF.